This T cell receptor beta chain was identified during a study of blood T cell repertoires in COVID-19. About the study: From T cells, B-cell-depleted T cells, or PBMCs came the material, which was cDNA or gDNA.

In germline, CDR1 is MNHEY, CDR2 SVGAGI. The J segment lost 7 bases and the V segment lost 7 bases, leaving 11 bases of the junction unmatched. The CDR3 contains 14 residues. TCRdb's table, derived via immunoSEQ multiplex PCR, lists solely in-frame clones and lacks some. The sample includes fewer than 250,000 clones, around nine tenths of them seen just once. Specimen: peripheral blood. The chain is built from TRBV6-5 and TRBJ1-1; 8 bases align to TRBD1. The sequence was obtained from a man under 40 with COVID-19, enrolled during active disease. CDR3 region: CASNQPDRAGEAFF. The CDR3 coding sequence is TGTGCCAGCAACCAACCGGACAGGGCGGGTGAAGCTTTCTTT.